This T cell receptor (beta chain) appears in the sequencing data of a study of human T cells and chemical hapten exposure. Study in general: Investigators sensitized around 2 cm by around 2 cm of upper inner arm skin with 2% DPC. Mainly, slight library volume differences in the pool made TCR yields vary.

Noted time point: pre-sensitization, week 0. The treatment here: therapeutic diphenylcyclopropenone sensitization with weekly scalp DPC. Individual cDNA molecules each carried unique molecular identifiers attached by the library. TCRdb reprocessed the RACE reads via MiXCR and lists one record per CDR3 protein. The repertoire holds more than 250,000 distinct CDR3 sequences, over 8% seen once, with 2% to 2.5% in the top ten. This clonotype was found many times. CDR1 and CDR2 from the germline V gene are SGHRS and YFSETQ. Trimming removed 0 bases at V and 1 base at J, with 7 bases between. The CDR3 totals 15 residues.

V is TRBV5-1 and J is TRBJ2-2; no firm D call. Sequenced here: whole blood, sampled in connection with sensitization to the hapten diphenylcyclopropenone (DPC). The clonotype was recovered from a woman in her 40s with alopecia areata. Some clones in this sample may be carry-over from other donors' samples. DNA for the CDR3: TGCGCCAGCAGCTTGGCCGGGCAGAACACCGGGGAGCTGTTTTTT. Translation: CASSLAGQNTGELFF.